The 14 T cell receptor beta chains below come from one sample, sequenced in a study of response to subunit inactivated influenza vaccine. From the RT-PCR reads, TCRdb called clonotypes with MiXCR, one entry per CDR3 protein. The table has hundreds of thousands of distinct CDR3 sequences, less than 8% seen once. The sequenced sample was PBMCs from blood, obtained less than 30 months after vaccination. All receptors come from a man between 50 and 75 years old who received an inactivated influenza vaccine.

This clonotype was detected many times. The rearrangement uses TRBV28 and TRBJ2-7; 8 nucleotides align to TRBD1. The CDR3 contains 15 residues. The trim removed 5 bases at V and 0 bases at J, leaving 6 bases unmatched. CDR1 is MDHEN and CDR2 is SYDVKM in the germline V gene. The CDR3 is CASSLRDRISYEQYF. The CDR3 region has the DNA TGTGCCAGCAGTCTCCGGGACAGGATCTCCTACGAGCAGTACTTC.

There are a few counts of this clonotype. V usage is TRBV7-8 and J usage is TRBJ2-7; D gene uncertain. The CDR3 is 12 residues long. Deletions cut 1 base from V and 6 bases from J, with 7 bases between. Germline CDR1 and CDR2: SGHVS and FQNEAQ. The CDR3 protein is CASSLERFEQYF. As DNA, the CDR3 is TGTGCCAGCAGCTTAGAAAGGTTCGAGCAGTACTTC. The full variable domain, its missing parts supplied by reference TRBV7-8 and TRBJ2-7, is GAGVSQSPRYKVAKRGQDVALRCDPISGHVSLFWYQQALGQGPEFLTYFQNEAQLDKSGLPSDRFFAERPEGSVSTLKIQRTQQEDSAVYLCASSLERFEQYFGPGTRLTVT.

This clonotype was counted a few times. CDR3 residues: CASSPSGGTDTQYF. In nucleotides, the CDR3 is TGTGCCAGCAGCCCTAGCGGGGGGACGGATACGCAGTATTTT. The chain carries TRBV12-3 or TRBV12-4 and TRBJ2-3; 11 bases agree with TRBD2. V shed 6 bases and J 6 bases; nucleotides not matched to a gene: 5. The CDR3 sequence is 14 residues long.

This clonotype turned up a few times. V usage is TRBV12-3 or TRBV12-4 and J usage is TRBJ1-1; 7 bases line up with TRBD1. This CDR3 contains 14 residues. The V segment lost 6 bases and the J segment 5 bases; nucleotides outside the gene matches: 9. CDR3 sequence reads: CASSPTGRKTEAFF. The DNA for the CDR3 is TGTGCCAGCAGCCCGACAGGGAGGAAGACTGAAGCTTTCTTT.

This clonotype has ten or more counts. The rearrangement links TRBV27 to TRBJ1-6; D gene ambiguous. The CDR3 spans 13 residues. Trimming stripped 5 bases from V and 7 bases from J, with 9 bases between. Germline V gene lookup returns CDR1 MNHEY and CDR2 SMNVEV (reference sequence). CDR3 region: CASSPAINSPLHF. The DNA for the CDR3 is TGTGCCAGCAGTCCCGCAATAAATTCACCCCTCCACTTT.

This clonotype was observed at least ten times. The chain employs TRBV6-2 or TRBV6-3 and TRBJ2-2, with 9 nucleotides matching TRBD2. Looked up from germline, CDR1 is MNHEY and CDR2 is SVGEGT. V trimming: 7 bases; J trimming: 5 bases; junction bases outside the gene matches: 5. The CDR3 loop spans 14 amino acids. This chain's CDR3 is CASNLAGSTGELFF. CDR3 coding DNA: TGTGCCAGCAATCTAGCGGGAAGTACCGGGGAGCTGTTTTTT.

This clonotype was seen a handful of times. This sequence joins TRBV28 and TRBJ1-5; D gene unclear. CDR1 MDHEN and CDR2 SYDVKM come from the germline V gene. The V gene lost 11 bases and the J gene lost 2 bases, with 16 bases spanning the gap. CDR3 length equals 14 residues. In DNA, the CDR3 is TGTGCCTGCTCGCGGGTAGGCGGCAATCAGCCCCAGCATTTT. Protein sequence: CACSRVGGNQPQHF.

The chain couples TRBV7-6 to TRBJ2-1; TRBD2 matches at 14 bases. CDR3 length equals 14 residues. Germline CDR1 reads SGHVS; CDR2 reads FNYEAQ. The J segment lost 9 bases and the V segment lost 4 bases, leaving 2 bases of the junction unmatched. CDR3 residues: CASSSGLAGVEQFF. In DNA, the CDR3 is TGTGCCAGCAGCTCGGGACTAGCGGGAGTTGAGCAGTTCTTC.

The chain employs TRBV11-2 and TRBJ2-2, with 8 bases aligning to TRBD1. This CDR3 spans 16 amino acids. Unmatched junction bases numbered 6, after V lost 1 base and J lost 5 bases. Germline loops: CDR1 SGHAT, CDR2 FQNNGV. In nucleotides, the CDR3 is TGTGCCAGCAGCTTAGGGGCAGGGGGCGCGACCGGGGAGCTGTTTTTT. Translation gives CASSLGAGGATGELFF.

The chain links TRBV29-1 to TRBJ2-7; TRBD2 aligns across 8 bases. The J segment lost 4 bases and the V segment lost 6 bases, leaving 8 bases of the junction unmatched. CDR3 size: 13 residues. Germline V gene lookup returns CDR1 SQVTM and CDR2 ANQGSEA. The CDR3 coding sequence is TGCAGCGTAGCCATGCTAGCGGGTTACGAGCAGTACTTC. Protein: CSVAMLAGYEQYF.

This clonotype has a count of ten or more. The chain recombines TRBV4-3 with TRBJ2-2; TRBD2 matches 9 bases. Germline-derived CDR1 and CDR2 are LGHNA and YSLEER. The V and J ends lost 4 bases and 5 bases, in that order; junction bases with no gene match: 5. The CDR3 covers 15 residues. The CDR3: CASSRPAGGTGELFF. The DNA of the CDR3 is TGCGCCAGCAGCCGACCAGCGGGGGGTACCGGGGAGCTGTTTTTT.

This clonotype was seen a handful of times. CDR3 nucleotide sequence: TGTGCCAGCAGGAACTGGGGGACAGTGAATTCACCCCTCCACTTT. Its protein is CASRNWGTVNSPLHF. The V call is TRBV28, the J call TRBJ1-6; 7 bases agree with TRBD1. V lost 6 bases, J lost 7 bases, and 9 bases stayed unmatched. The V gene's germline CDR1 is MDHEN and CDR2 SYDVKM. This CDR3 is built from 15 residues.

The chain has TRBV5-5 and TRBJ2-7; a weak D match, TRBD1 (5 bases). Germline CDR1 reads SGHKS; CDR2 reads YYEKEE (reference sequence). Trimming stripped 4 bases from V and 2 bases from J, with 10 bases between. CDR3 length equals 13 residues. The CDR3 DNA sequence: TGTGCCAGCAGCCGACAGCTTACCTACGAGCAGTACTTC. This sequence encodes CASSRQLTYEQYF. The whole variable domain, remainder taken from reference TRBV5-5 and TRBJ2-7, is DAGVTQSPTHLIKTRGQQVTLRCSPISGHKSVSWYQQVLGQGPQFIFQYYEKEERGRGNFPDRFSARQFPNYSSELNVNALLLGDSALYLCASSRQLTYEQYFGPGTRLTVT.

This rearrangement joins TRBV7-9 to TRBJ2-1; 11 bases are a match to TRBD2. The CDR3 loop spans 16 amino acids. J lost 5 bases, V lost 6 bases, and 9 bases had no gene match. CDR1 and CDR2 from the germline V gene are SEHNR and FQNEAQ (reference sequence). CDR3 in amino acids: CASRTLSGRGNNEQFF. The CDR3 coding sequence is TGTGCCAGCAGAACCCTTAGCGGGAGGGGTAACAATGAGCAGTTCTTC.